This T cell receptor (beta chain) comes out of a study of shared clonotypes between healthy human individuals. General study findings and limits: Clonotype sharing among donors was thought likely to change with sequencing depth.

Each subset's genomic DNA was split evenly across several immunoSEQ plates. Repertoires were generated with immunoSEQ multiplex PCR, while TCRdb's copy carries only in-frame clones and drops some. The sample includes around 510,000 clones, 70% to 80% of them seen just once. As to this clone: The antigen is undetermined.

Every donor was a Caucasian adult from Nashville, Tennessee. Unsorted samples, those not sorted, used roughly 99 million PBMCs for genomic DNA. V was pared by 2 bases and J by 1 base, with 6 bases of the junction left unmatched. Looked up from germline, CDR1 is MDHEN and CDR2 is SYDVKM. The CDR3 spans 16 residues. This clonotype originated in a woman between 40 and 55 years old in good health. Some clones in this sample may be carry-over from other donors' samples. The gene calls are TRBV28 and TRBJ2-7; 9 bases are shared with TRBD2. Sequencing input: PBMCs. As DNA, the CDR3 is TGTGCCAGCAGTTTACTTGCAGCGGGAGGATCCTACGAGCAGTACTTC. This gives the protein CASSLLAAGGSYEQYF.